These T cell receptor beta chains were read from a single sample in a study of shared clonotypes between healthy human individuals. Profiled with immunoSEQ multiplex PCR; TCRdb holds only in-frame clones, not every one. Of around 610,000 clones in the sample, about 95% were seen once. The sample taken for sequencing was naive CD8+ T cells sorted from blood. These receptor sequences come from a woman aged 25 to 39 in good health. The CDR3 runs from the conserved cysteine through the conserved F or W. D genes are given only for firm matches.

j_call v_call d_call cdr3_aa cdr3_nt
TRBJ2-2 TRBV4-1 NA CASSQGGPVLFF TGCGCCAGCAGCCAAGGGGGCCCGGTGCTGTTTTTT
TRBJ2-1 TRBV10-2 NA CASSESRGIAEGPEQFF TGCGCCAGCAGTGAGTCGAGGGGGATAGCGGAAGGCCCTGAGCAGTTCTTC
TRBJ2-1 TRBV9 TRBD2 CASSVGAGTYMYEQFF TGTGCCAGCAGCGTAGGAGCGGGGACCTACATGTATGAGCAGTTCTTC
TRBJ2-5 TRBV7-8 NA CASSLLTAGLQETQYF TGTGCCAGCAGCTTACTAACGGCAGGACTCCAAGAGACCCAGTACTTC
TRBJ1-1 TRBV4-1 NA CASSPGQGWDTEAFF TGCGCCAGCAGCCCCGGGCAGGGCTGGGACACTGAAGCTTTCTTT
TRBJ1-4 TRBV25-1 NA CASSEPWVATNEKLFF TGTGCCAGCAGTGAACCCTGGGTTGCAACTAATGAAAAACTGTTTTTT
TRBJ1-1 TRBV9 NA CASSVEGQNTEAFF TGTGCCAGCAGCGTAGAGGGACAGAACACTGAAGCTTTCTTT
TRBJ1-1 TRBV27 NA CASSLSGILRGSTEAFF TGTGCCAGCAGTTTATCAGGGATCTTACGAGGGAGCACTGAAGCTTTCTTT
TRBJ1-4 TRBV14 TRBD1 CASSQDPHYVGTGNEKLFF TGTGCCAGCAGCCAAGATCCTCACTATGTAGGGACAGGAAATGAAAAACTGTTTTTT
TRBJ1-2 TRBV7-8 NA CASSVAGRGDGYTF TGTGCCAGCAGCGTGGCGGGCAGGGGCGATGGCTACACCTTC
TRBJ2-2 TRBV19 TRBD2 CASSLPREGTGELFF TGTGCCAGTAGTCTCCCCCGGGAGGGAACCGGGGAGCTGTTTTTT
TRBJ1-1 TRBV27 TRBD1 CASGGQGMNTEAFF TGTGCCAGCGGTGGACAGGGAATGAACACTGAAGCTTTCTTT
TRBJ2-2 TRBV5-1 TRBD2 CASSFSGSDGELFF TGCGCCAGCAGCTTCAGCGGGAGTGACGGGGAGCTGTTTTTT
TRBJ1-2 TRBV5-5 TRBD1 CASSGWTGRNYGYTF TGTGCCAGCAGCGGGTGGACAGGACGAAACTATGGCTACACCTTC